These 20 T cell receptor beta chains originate from one sample sequenced in a study of PD-1 blockade in classical Hodgkin lymphoma. Indicated time point: cycle 4 day 1 (C4D1), after 6 weeks of nivolumab. Each of the patients experienced relapse following autologous stem cell transplantation, and their brentuximab vedotin exposure differed. Sequencing used immunoSEQ multiplex PCR; TCRdb keeps in-frame clones, though not all of them. The table records 90,000 to 140,000 clones, over 85% of them present only once. This specimen was peripheral blood mononuclear cells (PBMCs), taken before the fourth cycle of nivolumab. The receptors were sampled from a human donor with classical Hodgkin lymphoma.

The genes are TRBV29-1 and TRBJ2-1, with D tentatively TRBD2 (5 bases). Deletions cut 4 bases from V and 0 bases from J, with 10 bases between. Germline V gives CDR1 SQVTM, CDR2 ANQGSEA. This CDR3 has 14 amino acids. The CDR3 DNA reads TGCAGCGTTGGCGGGCTGAGCTCCTACAATGAGCAGTTCTTC. Translation: CSVGGLSSYNEQFF.

The V gene is TRBV20-1, the J gene TRBJ1-1, with D perhaps TRBD1 (5 bases). Trimming cost V 5 bases and J 4 bases, with 8 bases left between them. CDR3 length: 11 residues. Germline V lookup: CDR1 DFQATT, CDR2 SNEGSKA (reference sequence). CDR3 amino acids: CSAGGVTEAFF. The CDR3 DNA is TGCAGTGCTGGAGGGGTCACTGAAGCTTTCTTT.

The CDR3 DNA is TGTGCCAGTAGTATAGATATGAAAGGGTGGAGGGCCAAAAACATTCAGTACTTC. As protein: CASSIDMKGWRAKNIQYF. This chain uses TRBV19 with TRBJ2-4; TRBD2 might be the D (5 bases). The germline V gene has CDR1 LNHDA and CDR2 SQIVND (reference sequence). The CDR3 is 18 amino acids. The V end lost 0 bases, the J end lost 1 base, and 16 bases lay between the germline ends.

This chain uses TRBV2 with TRBJ2-1; 12 bases line up with TRBD2. The length of the CDR3 is 15 residues. The germline gives CDR1 SNHLY, CDR2 FYNNEI. V was clipped by 11 bases and J by 5 bases; unmatched bases: 10. CDR3 sequence: CASKPSGRGNNEQFF. CDR3 DNA: TGTGCCTCCAAGCCTAGCGGGAGGGGGAACAATGAGCAGTTCTTC.

This clone was detected only a few times. The chain employs TRBV6-1 and TRBJ2-1; 8 bases are shared with TRBD2. CDR3 size: 16 residues. Germline-derived CDR1 and CDR2 are MNHNS and SASEGT. V shed 2 bases, J shed 3 bases, and the junction held 6 bases outside the gene matches. CDR3 loop: CASSESAGGGYNEQFF. The CDR3 nucleotides are TGTGCCAGCAGTGAATCGGCGGGAGGAGGCTACAATGAGCAGTTCTTC.

This clone came up once. The chain has TRBV19 and TRBJ2-3; D is undetermined. The CDR3 runs to 15 residues. V was cut by 3 bases and J by 5 bases, with 15 bases left in between. The V gene's germline CDR1 is LNHDA and CDR2 SQIVND (reference sequence). Here the CDR3 DNA reads TGTGCCAGTAGTATGGTTGGAAAGGAGAGAGATACGCAGTATTTT. Its translation: CASSMVGKERDTQYF.

This clone occurred once. The J gene is TRBJ2-2, the V gene TRBV4-3; 7 bases agree with TRBD2. This CDR3 has 17 residues. With V trimmed by 0 bases and J by 6 bases, 10 bases remained unmatched. The germline V gene encodes CDR1 LGHNA and CDR2 YSLEER. In DNA, the CDR3 is TGCGCCAGCAGCCAAGAGTCCCCTAGCGGCTGGCCCGGGGAGCTGTTTTTT. The encoded protein is CASSQESPSGWPGELFF.

The V gene is TRBV16, the J gene TRBJ1-2, with D possibly being TRBD1 (6 bases). V was trimmed by 0 bases and J by 6 bases, leaving 14 bases between them. Germline CDR1 and CDR2: KGHSY and FQNENV. This CDR3 comprises 15 residues. CDR3 sequence: CASSQSRGAGDGYTF. In nucleotides, the CDR3 is TGTGCCAGCAGCCAATCGCGGGGGGCAGGGGATGGCTACACCTTC.

The gene calls are TRBV19 and TRBJ1-2; D remains unclear. This CDR3 is 13 amino acids long. CDR1 is LNHDA, CDR2 SQIVND, per germline (reference sequence). Trimming shortened V by 2 bases and J by 4 bases, and 8 bases separated the two germline ends. CDR3 sequence: CASSIQPSYGYTF. DNA for the CDR3: TGTGCCAGTAGTATACAACCTTCCTATGGCTACACCTTC.

The chain joins TRBV7-9 to TRBJ2-7; possible D gene TRBD1, 6 bases. V shed 5 bases and J shed 4 bases, with 15 bases lying between them. The germline gives CDR1 SEHNR, CDR2 FQNEAQ (reference sequence). CDR3 length equals 14 residues. CDR3: CASSPTGRWYEQYF. Here the CDR3 DNA reads TGTGCCAGCAGCCCGACAGGAAGGTGGTACGAGCAGTACTTC.

The genes are TRBV2 and TRBJ1-5; D uncertain. The CDR3 totals 14 residues. Germline CDR1 reads SNHLY; CDR2 reads FYNNEI. Between the trimmed V and J ends, which lost 7 bases and 2 bases, there was a span of 12 bases. CDR3 protein: CASTEGWGNQPQHF. The CDR3 nucleotides read TGTGCCAGCACAGAGGGTTGGGGCAATCAGCCCCAGCATTTT.

This chain links TRBV7-9 with TRBJ1-1; a possible D gene is TRBD1 (5 bases). Germline V lookup: CDR1 SEHNR, CDR2 FQNEAQ (reference sequence). Trimming stripped 2 bases from V and 2 bases from J, with 18 bases between. The CDR3 is made up of 17 amino acids. The CDR3 region is CASSLSLGGTVNTEAFF. DNA of the CDR3: TGTGCCAGCAGCTTAAGCTTAGGAGGGACGGTAAACACTGAAGCTTTCTTT.

The J gene is TRBJ2-5, the V gene TRBV4-3; 9 nucleotides align to TRBD2. The CDR3 length is 15 residues. Germline V gene lookup returns CDR1 LGHNA and CDR2 YSLEER. The ends lost 3 bases at V and 2 bases at J; junction bases unmatched: 4. DNA for the CDR3: TGCGCCAGCAGCCACATAGCGGGAGTGCAAGAGACCCAGTACTTC. Translating it yields CASSHIAGVQETQYF.

This rearrangement joins TRBV11-2 to TRBJ2-7, with a weak D call TRBD2 (6 bases). There are 13 residues in the CDR3. Trimming pared 3 bases from V and 1 base from J, leaving 7 bases between. Germline lookup yields CDR1 SGHAT and CDR2 FQNNGV. CDR3: CASSLRDSYEQYF. DNA of the CDR3: TGTGCCAGCAGCTTGCGGGATTCCTACGAGCAGTACTTC.

This chain uses TRBV5-5 with TRBJ2-1; D call uncertain. In germline, CDR1 is SGHKS, CDR2 YYEKEE (reference sequence). Deletions cut 2 bases from V and 5 bases from J, with 8 bases between. The CDR3 covers 13 residues. The CDR3 protein is CASSLYLNNEQFF. CDR3 in DNA: TGTGCCAGCAGCTTATACTTAAACAATGAGCAGTTCTTC.

The V call is TRBV30, the J call TRBJ2-6; D is ambiguous. V lost 0 bases, J lost 0 bases, and 6 bases lay in between. Looked up from germline, CDR1 is GTSNPN and CDR2 is SVGIG (reference sequence). The CDR3 length is 15 residues. The CDR3 sequence: CAWSVLSSGANVLTF. The CDR3 DNA follows: TGTGCCTGGAGTGTGCTAAGCTCTGGGGCCAACGTCCTGACTTTC. Supplemented by reference TRBV30 and TRBJ2-6, the full variable domain reads SQTIHQWPATLVQPVGSPLSLECTVEGTSNPNLYWYRQAAGRGLQLLFYSVGIGQISSEVPQNLSASRPQDRQFILSSKKLLLSDSGFYLCAWSVLSSGANVLTFGAGSRLTVL.

This rearrangement joins TRBV6-1 to TRBJ2-5; 9 positions match TRBD1. CDR1 and CDR2 from the germline V gene are MNHNS and SASEGT. Losses at the gene ends were 6 bases for V and 5 bases for J; bases not matched to a gene: 7. The CDR3 runs to 14 residues. For the CDR3, the DNA is TGTGCCAGCAGCCCAACGACAGGGGGGGAGACCCAGTACTTC. It codes for CASSPTTGGETQYF.

This sequence joins TRBV27 and TRBJ2-1; D remains ambiguous. V shed 6 bases and J shed 10 bases, with 13 bases lying between them. The CDR3 contains 12 residues. Germline V gives CDR1 MNHEY, CDR2 SMNVEV (reference sequence). The DNA for the CDR3 is TGTGCCAGCAGAACACAAGGATTAGAGCAGTTCTTC. This gives the protein CASRTQGLEQFF.

The V gene is TRBV19, the J gene TRBJ1-5; D not certain. V lost 5 bases and J 7 bases, leaving 15 bases between the germline ends. Germline assignment: CDR1 LNHDA and CDR2 SQIVND (reference sequence). CDR3 length: 14 amino acids. The CDR3 loop is CASSPLFSGQPQHF. The CDR3, as DNA: TGTGCCAGTAGTCCCTTATTTTCCGGGCAGCCCCAGCATTTT.

In DNA form, the CDR3 reads TGCGCCAGCAGCCTCCGACAGGGTAGCAACAATGAGCAGTTCTTC. It translates to CASSLRQGSNNEQFF. The chain combines TRBV4-1 with TRBJ2-1; TRBD1 matches at 7 bases. The CDR3 length is 15 residues. The junction had 8 bases not matched to a gene; V was cut back by 4 bases and J by 5 bases. CDR1 is MGHRA, CDR2 YSYEKL, per germline.